A selection of T cell receptor beta chains follows, all from one sample in a study of T cell responses to AZD1222 COVID-19 vaccine. Using immunoSEQ multiplex PCR, the repertoire was profiled, and TCRdb retains in-frame clones only, with some absent. The data contain 150,000 to 200,000 clones, 94% of them singletons. Source: peripheral blood, taken on day 0 of AZD1222 vaccination. The receptor source for this set is an adult in good health. The CDR3 runs from the conserved cysteine through the conserved F or W. D genes are given only for firm matches. The listing skips clone size in some rows; elsewhere it reads once, few, many or a size class.

TRBV30	TRBJ1-4	.	once	CAWSPPGATNEKLFF	TGTGCCTGGAGTCCTCCGGGGGCAACTAATGAAAAACTGTTTTTT
TRBV5-5	TRBJ1-5	.	.	CASSSDRGVNQPQHF	TGTGCCAGCAGCTCCGACCGGGGGGTCAATCAGCCCCAGCATTTT
TRBV27	TRBJ1-6	.	.	CASSSFRPGIRYDSPLHF	TGTGCCAGCTCCTCGTTTAGGCCAGGGATTCGTTACGATTCACCCCTCCACTTT
TRBV10-2	TRBJ1-1	.	.	CASTLVLNTEAFF	TGCGCCAGCACCTTGGTCCTGAACACTGAAGCTTTCTTT
TRBV6-5	TRBJ2-1	.	.	CASSHRLASFEQFF	TGTGCCAGCAGTCACCGACTTGCTAGTTTTGAGCAGTTCTTC
TRBV18	TRBJ2-2	TRBD2	.	CASSPELAGAPNTGELFF	TGTGCCAGCTCACCCGAACTAGCGGGAGCCCCGAACACCGGGGAGCTGTTTTTT
TRBV28	TRBJ1-1	.	.	CASSRGNTEAFF	TGTGCCAGCAGTCGTGGTAACACTGAAGCTTTCTTT
TRBV2	TRBJ1-1	TRBD1	.	CASQQGASTEAFF	TGTGCCAGCCAACAGGGGGCGAGCACTGAAGCTTTCTTT
TRBV27	TRBJ1-6	TRBD1	.	CASSSDSVTGRNSPLHF	TGTGCCAGCAGTTCGGACTCGGTGACAGGGAGGAATTCACCCCTCCACTTT
TRBV7-3	TRBJ2-6	.	.	CASSLIGGANVLTF	TGTGCCAGCAGCTTAATTGGGGGGGCCAACGTCCTGACTTTC
TRBV3-1/TRBV3-2	TRBJ1-3	TRBD1	.	CASSQAFGTGFTIYF	TGTGCCAGCAGCCAAGCTTTCGGGACAGGGTTCACCATATATTTT